The 28 T cell receptor beta chains given below trace back to one sample, sequenced in a study of OX40 agonist ivuxolimab in advanced cancers. Library prep was done by the immunoSEQ multiplex PCR assay. This immuneACCESS table, as held by TCRdb, lists in-frame sequences with V and J called but not all clones. Of the missing ones, under half trace to an unresolved V gene in checked studies; the others have no known cause. The sample table contains approximately 92,000 clones; only one count was recorded for approximately 80% of them. Around 5.9% of the sample lies in the top ten. The sequencing used CD4+ or CD8+ T cells sorted from blood, collected in a trial of the OX40 agonist ivuxolimab. These receptors originate from an adult with an advanced solid tumor such as melanoma, head and neck, liver or kidney cancer.

This chain uses TRBV10-3 with TRBJ1-2; a weak D match, TRBD1 (5 bases). Germline V gene data show CDR1 as ENHRY and CDR2 as SYGVKD. V shed 2 bases and J shed 7 bases, with 14 bases lying between them. The CDR3 loop spans 14 amino acids. CDR3 residues: CAISEESRGGGYTF. The CDR3 coding sequence is TGTGCCATCAGTGAGGAGTCTAGGGGCGGTGGCTACACCTTC.

V is TRBV14 and J is TRBJ2-7, with D perhaps TRBD1 (6 bases). V was trimmed by 0 bases and J by 2 bases, leaving 11 bases between them. The CDR3 spans 15 residues. Looked up from germline, CDR1 is SGHDN and CDR2 is FVKESK. CDR3 nucleotides: TGTGCCAGCAGCCAAGATCCGGGACATGCCTACGAGCAGTACTTC. Translating gives CASSQDPGHAYEQYF. The entire variable domain, with the rest obtained from reference TRBV14 and TRBJ2-7, is as follows: EAGVTQFPSHSVIEKGQTVTLRCDPISGHDNLYWYRRVMGKEIKFLLHFVKESKQDESGMPNNRFLAERTGGTYSTLKVQPAELEDSGVYFCASSQDPGHAYEQYFGPGTRLTVT.

The chain has TRBV18 and TRBJ2-2, with TRBD1 matching over 12 bases. The CDR3 runs to 15 residues. CDR1 is KGHSH and CDR2 is LQKENI in the germline V gene. V was pared by 5 bases and J by 6 bases, with 4 bases of the junction left unmatched. CDR3 amino acids: CASSSGTGGSGELFF. The CDR3 nucleotides are TGTGCCAGCTCATCCGGGACAGGGGGCTCCGGGGAGCTGTTTTTT. Filled out from reference TRBV18 and TRBJ2-2, the complete variable domain reads NAGVMQNPRHLVRRRGQEARLRCSPMKGHSHVYWYRQLPEEGLKFMVYLQKENIIDESGMPKERFSAEFPKEGPSILRIQQVVRGDSAAYFCASSSGTGGSGELFFGEGSRLTVL.

This clone occurred once. The chain combines TRBV9 with TRBJ2-2, with a weak D call TRBD1 (5 bases). V was pared by 7 bases and J by 8 bases, with 9 bases between. Germline-derived CDR1 and CDR2 are SGDLS and YYNGEE. The CDR3 runs to 11 residues. The CDR3 DNA reads TGTGCCAGCGCCGACAGAGGGGAGCTGTTTTTT. Encoded protein: CASADRGELFF.

Turning to this clone: At one end the junction does not follow the germline gene, possibly because of a read error. This sequence joins TRBV5-6 and TRBJ2-7; 7 bases map to TRBD2. The CDR3 is made up of 12 amino acids. Per germline, CDR1 SGHDT and CDR2 YYEEEE. The CDR3 spells CASSSDQRGGDF. Written as DNA, the CDR3 is TGTGCCAGCAGCTCTGATCAGCGGGGCGGAGACTTC.

The J gene is TRBJ1-2, the V gene TRBV10-3; TRBD1 matches 10 bases. V lost 2 bases to trimming and J lost 6 bases; unmatched junction nucleotides: 6. Germline CDR1 is ENHRY and CDR2 is SYGVKD. There are 15 residues in the CDR3. CDR3 region: CAISEAGTGVNGYTF. DNA for the CDR3: TGTGCCATCAGTGAGGCGGGGACAGGGGTAAATGGCTACACCTTC.

The chain couples TRBV18 to TRBJ2-1; the match to TRBD2 covers 9 bases. In germline, CDR1 is KGHSH, CDR2 LQKENI. V lost 5 bases to trimming and J lost 3 bases; unmatched junction nucleotides: 5. The CDR3 is 15 residues long. In DNA form, the CDR3 reads TGTGCCAGCTCATTAGCGGGGGACCTCTACAATGAGCAGTTCTTC. Translation: CASSLAGDLYNEQFF.

This clone was seen just once. The chain is built from TRBV6-1 and TRBJ1-4; TRBD1 matches at 7 bases. Germline CDR1 and CDR2: MNHNS and SASEGT. J lost 8 bases, V lost 0 bases, and 12 bases had no gene match. This CDR3 is 17 amino acids long. As DNA, the CDR3 is TGTGCCAGCAGTGAAGCCCCTATGGAAGGGGGCCGGGAAAAACTGTTTTTT. Protein sequence: CASSEAPMEGGREKLFF.

This clone is a singleton in its sample. This chain connects TRBV12-5 to TRBJ2-1, with D possibly TRBD1 on 6 matching bases. V was pared by 0 bases and J by 5 bases, with 11 bases between. Germline V lookup: CDR1 LGHNT, CDR2 FRNRAP. The CDR3 consists of 15 residues. CDR3: CASGLVQQGNNEQFF. The CDR3 DNA reads as TGTGCTAGTGGTTTGGTACAACAGGGTAACAATGAGCAGTTCTTC.

The CDR3, as DNA: TGTGCTAGTGGTCCCTGGTTGAATCAGCCCCAGCATTTT. Translation gives CASGPWLNQPQHF. This sequence joins TRBV12-5 and TRBJ1-5; D ambiguous. The germline CDR1 and CDR2 sequences are LGHNT and FRNRAP. Trimming shortened V by 5 bases and J by 4 bases, and 9 bases separated the two germline ends. The CDR3 spans 13 residues.

The rearrangement uses TRBV18 and TRBJ2-5, with D unresolved. CDR3 length: 14 amino acids. CDR1 is KGHSH, CDR2 LQKENI, per germline. The V end was cut by 1 base, the J end by 1 base, with 7 bases between. The CDR3 DNA follows: TGTGCCAGCTCACCACAGCAGTCCCAAGAGACCCAGTACTTC. Its protein product is CASSPQQSQETQYF.

This clone was detected once. The CDR3 sequence: CASSLGTSRYNEQFF. CDR3 coding DNA: TGCGCCAGCAGCTTGGGGACTAGCCGGTACAATGAGCAGTTCTTC. V is TRBV5-1 and J is TRBJ2-1; 8 bases fit TRBD2. The CDR3 is made up of 15 amino acids. V lost 0 bases, J lost 4 bases, and 3 bases stayed unmatched. CDR1 is SGHRS and CDR2 is YFSETQ in the germline V gene.

The CDR3 DNA reads TGTGCCAGCAGCCCCGGACAGGGTGGCTATGGCTACACCTTC. Translating gives CASSPGQGGYGYTF. The V gene is TRBV5-6, the J gene TRBJ1-2; 8 bases match TRBD1. The V gene end was trimmed by 4 bases and the J gene end by 4 bases; junction bases not matched to a gene: 6. This CDR3 is 14 amino acids long. Germline lookup yields CDR1 SGHDT and CDR2 YYEEEE.

This clone was seen a single time. In nucleotides, the CDR3 is TGTGCCAGCAGCCTGCTCCCCCCAGGGGGGAGCACAGATACGCAGTATTTT. It is translated as CASSLLPPGGSTDTQYF. The chain has TRBV21-1 and TRBJ2-3; no check of the table's D call, TRBD1, against the DNA was made. TRBV21-1 counts as a pseudogene. The CDR3 is 17 residues long.

This clone occurred once. V usage is TRBV5-8 and J usage is TRBJ1-4; no firm D call. The CDR3 is made up of 15 amino acids. The V gene's germline CDR1 is SGHTS and CDR2 YDEGEE. Trimming pared 4 bases from V and 3 bases from J, leaving 13 bases between. As DNA, the CDR3 is TGTGCCAGCAGCCGGCGGGGAGACCCTAATGAAAAACTGTTTTTT. It specifies CASSRRGDPNEKLFF.

The chain joins TRBV18 to TRBJ2-3; tentatively, D is TRBD2 (5 bases). The germline V and J ends were trimmed by 1 base and 2 bases, with 10 bases remaining between them. Germline V lookup: CDR1 KGHSH, CDR2 LQKENI. This CDR3 is 15 amino acids long. DNA for the CDR3: TGTGCCAGCTCACCACTAGCGAGTGACACAGATACGCAGTATTTT. Protein sequence: CASSPLASDTDTQYF.

The chain carries TRBV6-5 and TRBJ1-1, with D perhaps matching TRBD1 (6 bases). Deletions cut 0 bases from V and 6 bases from J, with 17 bases between. The CDR3 totals 16 residues. CDR1 and CDR2 (germline): MNHEY, SVGAGI. The CDR3 sequence is CASSYSMSRGASEAFF. The CDR3, as DNA: TGTGCCAGCAGTTACTCTATGTCCCGGGGGGCGTCTGAAGCTTTCTTT.

The genes are TRBV5-8 and TRBJ1-5; the D is unclear. V lost 0 bases, J lost 4 bases, and 5 bases lay in between. CDR1 and CDR2 (germline): SGHTS, YDEGEE. The CDR3 length is 13 residues. CDR3 nucleotides: TGTGCCAGCAGCTTGGACAGAAATCAGCCCCAGCATTTT. This sequence encodes CASSLDRNQPQHF.

CDR3 region: CASSLATGVGNQPQHF. CDR3 nucleotide sequence: TGTGCCAGCAGCTTGGCCACAGGGGTCGGCAATCAGCCCCAGCATTTT. The genes are TRBV5-6 and TRBJ1-5, with TRBD1 identical over 7 bases. The CDR3 length is 16 residues. V trimming: 0 bases; J trimming: 2 bases; junction bases outside the gene matches: 5. Germline V gene lookup returns CDR1 SGHDT and CDR2 YYEEEE. The full variable domain, with the rest looked up from reference TRBV5-6 and TRBJ1-5, is DAGVTQSPTHLIKTRGQQVTLRCSPKSGHDTVSWYQQALGQGPQFIFQYYEEEERQRGNFPDRFSGHQFPNYSSELNVNALLLGDSALYLCASSLATGVGNQPQHFGDGTRLSIL.

The chain combines TRBV6-5 with TRBJ2-7; D unclear. The germline V gene encodes CDR1 MNHEY and CDR2 SVGAGI. The V end was cut by 3 bases, the J end by 0 bases, with 6 bases between. The CDR3 covers 13 residues. CDR3 loop: CASSYINSYEQYF. As DNA, the CDR3 is TGTGCCAGCAGTTATATAAACTCCTACGAGCAGTACTTC.

The J gene is TRBJ2-7, the V gene TRBV6-5; D not certain. The V end lost 0 bases, the J end lost 5 bases, and 11 bases lay between the germline ends. The germline V gene encodes CDR1 MNHEY and CDR2 SVGAGI. There are 14 residues in the CDR3. The CDR3 reads CASSYSARQNEQYF. As DNA, the CDR3 is TGTGCCAGCAGTTACTCGGCGAGACAAAACGAGCAGTACTTC.

The chain uses TRBV9 and TRBJ2-1, with 13 bases identical to TRBD2. Germline CDR1 reads SGDLS; CDR2 reads YYNGEE. The CDR3 runs to 15 residues. After removal of 4 bases from V and 5 bases from J, the junction contained 3 bases not matched to a gene. DNA for the CDR3: TGTGCCAGCAGCTTGGGACTAGCGGGGCACAATGAGCAGTTCTTC. This gives the protein CASSLGLAGHNEQFF.

The DNA of the CDR3 is TGTGCCAGCAGCGTAGATACTGAAGCTTTCTTT. It specifies CASSVDTEAFF. The chain recombines TRBV9 with TRBJ1-1; D not resolved. In germline, CDR1 is SGDLS, CDR2 YYNGEE. V was trimmed by 0 bases and J by 5 bases, leaving 2 bases between them. The CDR3 extends over 11 amino acids.

This chain connects TRBV19 to TRBJ2-1, with 9 nucleotides matching TRBD2. Per germline, CDR1 LNHDA and CDR2 SQIVND (reference sequence). CDR3 length equals 16 residues. After removal of 1 base from V and 9 bases from J, the junction contained 10 bases not matched to a gene. CDR3 bases: TGTGCCAGTAGTATAGTGGGCGGGAGGGCGTCAGGTGAGCAGTTCTTC. Translated: CASSIVGGRASGEQFF.

The chain carries TRBV2 and TRBJ2-3, with D perhaps being TRBD1 or TRBD2 (5 bases each). The CDR3 sequence is 15 residues long. Trimming pared 2 bases from V and 5 bases from J, leaving 14 bases between. Per germline, CDR1 SNHLY and CDR2 FYNNEI. The CDR3 loop reads CASSERGFGQDTQYF. In DNA, the CDR3 is TGTGCCAGCAGTGAACGGGGCTTCGGACAAGATACGCAGTATTTT. The entire variable domain, with the rest obtained from reference TRBV2 and TRBJ2-3, is as follows: EPEVTQTPSHQVTQMGQEVILRCVPISNHLYFYWYRQILGQKVEFLVSFYNNEISEKSEIFDDQFSVERPDGSNFTLKIRSTKLEDSAMYFCASSERGFGQDTQYFGPGTRLTVL.

The chain joins TRBV7-9 to TRBJ2-4; D gene unclear. The germline V gene has CDR1 SEHNR and CDR2 FQNEAQ (reference sequence). Trimming pared 5 bases from V and 4 bases from J, leaving 18 bases between. The CDR3 is made up of 16 amino acids. The CDR3 DNA sequence: TGTGCCAGCAGCCCCCCCTCGGGCTACATAAAAAACATTCAGTACTTC. Translating gives CASSPPSGYIKNIQYF.

Here the CDR3 reads CASSYSLSTDTQYF. The CDR3 nucleotides read TGTGCCAGCAGTTACTCTCTAAGTACAGATACGCAGTATTTT. The chain has TRBV6-5 and TRBJ2-3; D gene unclear. The V end was cut by 0 bases, the J end by 3 bases, with 7 bases between. Germline CDR1 MNHEY, CDR2 SVGAGI. This CDR3 region has 14 residues.

This clone came up once. The CDR3, as DNA: TGTGCCAGCAGCTTAGGCGGATACAGGTATGGCTACACCTTC. Residues: CASSLGGYRYGYTF. The chain carries TRBV7-9 and TRBJ1-2; the D gene is possibly TRBD1 (5 bases). Germline CDR1 is SEHNR and CDR2 is FQNEAQ (reference sequence). Trimming shortened V by 1 base and J by 5 bases, and 11 bases separated the two germline ends. This CDR3 region has 14 residues.